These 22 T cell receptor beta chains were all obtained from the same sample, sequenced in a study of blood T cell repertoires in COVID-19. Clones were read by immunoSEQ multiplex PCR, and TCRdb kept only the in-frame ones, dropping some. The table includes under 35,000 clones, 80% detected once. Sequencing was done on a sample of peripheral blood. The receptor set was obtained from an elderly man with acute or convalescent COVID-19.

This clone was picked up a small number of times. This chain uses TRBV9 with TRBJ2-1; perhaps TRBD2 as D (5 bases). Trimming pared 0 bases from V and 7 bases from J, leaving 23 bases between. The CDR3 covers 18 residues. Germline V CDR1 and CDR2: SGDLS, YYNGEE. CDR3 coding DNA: TGTGCCAGCAGCGTAGCCCTAAATCCGGGCCGCCCGGGGAATGAGCAGTTCTTC. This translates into CASSVALNPGRPGNEQFF.

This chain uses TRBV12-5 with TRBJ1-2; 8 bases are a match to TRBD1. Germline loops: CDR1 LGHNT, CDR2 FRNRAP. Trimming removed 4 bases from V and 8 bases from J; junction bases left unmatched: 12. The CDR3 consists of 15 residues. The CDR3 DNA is TGTGCTAGTGGTTCCGAAGACCGGACAGGGTTGGGCTACACCTTC. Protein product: CASGSEDRTGLGYTF.

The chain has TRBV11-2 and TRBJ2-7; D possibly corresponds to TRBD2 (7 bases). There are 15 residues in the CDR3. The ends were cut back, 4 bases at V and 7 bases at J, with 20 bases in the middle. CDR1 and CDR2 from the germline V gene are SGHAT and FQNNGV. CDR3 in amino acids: CASSWDGGPRREQYF. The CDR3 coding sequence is TGTGCCAGCAGCTGGGACGGGGGGCCCCGGAGGGAGCAGTACTTC.

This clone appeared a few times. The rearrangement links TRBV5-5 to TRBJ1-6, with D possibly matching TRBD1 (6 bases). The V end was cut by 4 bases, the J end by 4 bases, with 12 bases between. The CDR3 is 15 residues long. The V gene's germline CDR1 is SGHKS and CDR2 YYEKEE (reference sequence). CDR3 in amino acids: CASSNRTEYNSPLHF. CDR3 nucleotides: TGTGCCAGCAGCAACCGGACAGAATATAATTCACCCCTCCACTTT.

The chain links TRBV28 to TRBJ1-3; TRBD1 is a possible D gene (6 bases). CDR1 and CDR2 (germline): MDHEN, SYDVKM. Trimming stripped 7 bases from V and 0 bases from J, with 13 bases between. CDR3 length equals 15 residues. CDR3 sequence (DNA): TGTGCCAGCATGCAACAGGGTTTCTCTGGAAACACCATATATTTT. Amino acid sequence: CASMQQGFSGNTIYF.

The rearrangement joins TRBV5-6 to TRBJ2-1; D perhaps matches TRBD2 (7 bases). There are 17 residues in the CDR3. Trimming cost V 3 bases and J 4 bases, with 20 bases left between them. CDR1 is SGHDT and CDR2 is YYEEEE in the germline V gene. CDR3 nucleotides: TGTGCCAGCAGCTCCGGGGGGCCAGGGGCTCCATACAATGAGCAGTTCTTC. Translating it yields CASSSGGPGAPYNEQFF.

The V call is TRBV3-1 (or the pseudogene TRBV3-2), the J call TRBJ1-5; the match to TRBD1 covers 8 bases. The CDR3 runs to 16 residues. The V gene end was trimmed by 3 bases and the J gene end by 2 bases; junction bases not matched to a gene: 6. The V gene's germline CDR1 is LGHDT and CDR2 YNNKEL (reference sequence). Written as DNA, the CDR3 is TGTGCCAGCAGCCACCCTGGACAGGGCCGCAATCAGCCCCAGCATTTT. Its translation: CASSHPGQGRNQPQHF.

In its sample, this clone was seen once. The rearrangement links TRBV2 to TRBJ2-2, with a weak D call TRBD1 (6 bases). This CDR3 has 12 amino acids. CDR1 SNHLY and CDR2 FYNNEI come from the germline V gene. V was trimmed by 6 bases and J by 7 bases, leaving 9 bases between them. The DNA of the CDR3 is TGTGCCAGCAGGTACAGGGTCGGGGAGCTGTTTTTT. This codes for CASRYRVGELFF. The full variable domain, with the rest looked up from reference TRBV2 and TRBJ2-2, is EPEVTQTPSHQVTQMGQEVILRCVPISNHLYFYWYRQILGQKVEFLVSFYNNEISEKSEIFDDQFSVERPDGSNFTLKIRSTKLEDSAMYFCASRYRVGELFFGEGSRLTVL.

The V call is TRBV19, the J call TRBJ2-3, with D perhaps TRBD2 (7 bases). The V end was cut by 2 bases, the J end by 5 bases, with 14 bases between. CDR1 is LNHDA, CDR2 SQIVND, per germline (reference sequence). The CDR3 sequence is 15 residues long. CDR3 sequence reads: CASSIIGGGVDTQYF. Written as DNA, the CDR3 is TGTGCCAGTAGTATAATTGGGGGGGGCGTAGATACGCAGTATTTT.

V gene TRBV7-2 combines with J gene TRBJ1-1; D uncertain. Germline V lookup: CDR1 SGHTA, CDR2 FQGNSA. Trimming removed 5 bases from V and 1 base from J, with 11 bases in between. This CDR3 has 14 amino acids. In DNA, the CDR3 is TGTGCCAGCAGCCCCACTAAAAGGAACACTGAAGCTTTCTTT. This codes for CASSPTKRNTEAFF.

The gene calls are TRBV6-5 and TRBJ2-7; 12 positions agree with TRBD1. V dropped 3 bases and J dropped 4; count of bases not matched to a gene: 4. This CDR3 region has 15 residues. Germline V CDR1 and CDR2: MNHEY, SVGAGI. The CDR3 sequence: CASSYRDRGPYEQYF. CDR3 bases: TGTGCCAGCAGTTATAGGGACAGGGGGCCGTACGAGCAGTACTTC.

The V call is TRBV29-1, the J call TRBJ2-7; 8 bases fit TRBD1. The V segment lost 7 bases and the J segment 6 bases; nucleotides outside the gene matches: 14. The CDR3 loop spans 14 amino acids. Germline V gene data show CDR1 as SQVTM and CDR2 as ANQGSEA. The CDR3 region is CSALGGRGHGEQYF. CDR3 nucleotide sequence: TGCAGCGCCTTGGGGGGCAGGGGGCATGGCGAGCAGTACTTC.

CDR3 sequence reads: CASSRQDNYGYTF. In DNA, the CDR3 is TGTGCCAGCTCACGACAGGATAACTATGGCTACACCTTC. This rearrangement joins TRBV18 to TRBJ1-2, with TRBD1 as a possible D gene (6 bases). The ends were cut back, 4 bases at V and 1 base at J, with 7 bases in the middle. The germline CDR1 and CDR2 sequences are KGHSH and LQKENI. This CDR3 region has 13 residues.

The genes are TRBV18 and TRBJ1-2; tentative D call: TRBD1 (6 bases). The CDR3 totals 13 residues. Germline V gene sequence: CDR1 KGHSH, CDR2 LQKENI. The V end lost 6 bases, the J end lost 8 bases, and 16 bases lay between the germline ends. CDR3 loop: CASSRGRTEGYTF. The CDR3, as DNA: TGTGCCAGCTCGCGCGGTCGGACAGAGGGCTACACCTTC.

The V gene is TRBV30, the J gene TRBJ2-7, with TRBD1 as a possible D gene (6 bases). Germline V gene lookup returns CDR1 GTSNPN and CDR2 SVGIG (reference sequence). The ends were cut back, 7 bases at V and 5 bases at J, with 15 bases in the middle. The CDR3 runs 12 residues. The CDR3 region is CAFIRGADEQYF. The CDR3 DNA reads TGTGCCTTCATCAGGGGTGCCGACGAGCAGTACTTC.

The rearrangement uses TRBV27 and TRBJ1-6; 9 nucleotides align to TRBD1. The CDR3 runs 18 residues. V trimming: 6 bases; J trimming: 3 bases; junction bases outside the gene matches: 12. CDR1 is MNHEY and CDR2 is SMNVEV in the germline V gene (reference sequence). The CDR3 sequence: CASRATSGQGFYNSPLHF. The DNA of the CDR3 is TGTGCCAGCAGGGCTACTTCGGGACAGGGATTCTATAATTCACCCCTCCACTTT.

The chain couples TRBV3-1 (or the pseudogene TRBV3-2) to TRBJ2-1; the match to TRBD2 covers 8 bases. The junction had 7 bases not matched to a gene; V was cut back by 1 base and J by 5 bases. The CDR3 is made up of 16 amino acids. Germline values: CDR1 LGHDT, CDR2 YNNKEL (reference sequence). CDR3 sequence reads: CASSQVSSGPHNEQFF. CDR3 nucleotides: TGTGCCAGCAGCCAAGTGTCTAGCGGGCCCCACAATGAGCAGTTCTTC.

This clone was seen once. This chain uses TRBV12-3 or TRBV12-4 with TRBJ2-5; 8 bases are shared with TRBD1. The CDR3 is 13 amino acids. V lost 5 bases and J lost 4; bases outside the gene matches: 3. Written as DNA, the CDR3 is TGTGCCAGCAGTGCGACAGGGGCAGAGACCCAGTACTTC. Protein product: CASSATGAETQYF.

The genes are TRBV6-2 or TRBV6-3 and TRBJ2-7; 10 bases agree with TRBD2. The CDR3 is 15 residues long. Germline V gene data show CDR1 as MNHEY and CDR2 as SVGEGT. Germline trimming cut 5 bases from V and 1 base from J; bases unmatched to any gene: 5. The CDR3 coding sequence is TGTGCCAGCAGTCGTACTAGCGGGGCTTCCTACGAGCAGTACTTC. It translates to CASSRTSGASYEQYF.

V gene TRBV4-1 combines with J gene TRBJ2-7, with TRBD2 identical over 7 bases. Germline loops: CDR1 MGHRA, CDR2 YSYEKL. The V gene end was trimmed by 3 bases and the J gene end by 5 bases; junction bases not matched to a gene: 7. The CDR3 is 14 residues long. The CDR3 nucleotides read TGCGCCAGCAGCCACTGGACGGGAGGAAACGAGCAGTACTTC. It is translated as CASSHWTGGNEQYF.

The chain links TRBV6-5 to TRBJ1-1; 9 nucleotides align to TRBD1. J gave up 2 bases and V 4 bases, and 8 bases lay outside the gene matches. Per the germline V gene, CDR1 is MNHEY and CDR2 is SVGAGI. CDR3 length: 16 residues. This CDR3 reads CASSFTGGHSNTEAFF. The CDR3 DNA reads TGTGCCAGCAGTTTCACAGGGGGCCACAGTAACACTGAAGCTTTCTTT.

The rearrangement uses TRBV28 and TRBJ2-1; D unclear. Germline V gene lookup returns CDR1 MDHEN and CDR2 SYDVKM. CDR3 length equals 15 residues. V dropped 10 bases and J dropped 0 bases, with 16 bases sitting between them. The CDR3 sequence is CATDESTSSYNEQFF. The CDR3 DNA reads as TGTGCCACCGATGAATCCACGAGCTCCTACAATGAGCAGTTCTTC.